The sequence of this T cell receptor beta chain was determined in a study of CXCR3-negative and CXCR3-positive naive CD8 T cells. This CDR3 contains 12 residues. Per the germline V gene, CDR1 is DFQATT and CDR2 is SNEGSKA (reference sequence). Study-level points and caveats: CXCR3-expressing naive cells carried TRB CDR3s more hydrophobic than those of CXCR3-negative naive cells.

This clonotype is labeled medium-sized based on frequency. Its matching antigen is unknown. With UMI labels, 5' RACE was used to prepare the TRB cDNA libraries. For each CDR3 protein, TCRdb gives one entry from its re-call of the 5' RACE reads, without DNA. This sample's table has 4,500 to 6,500 distinct CDR3 sequences. This chain connects TRBV20-1 to TRBJ2-4. The sequenced material came from naive CXCR3+ CD8+ T cells from blood. Specified subset: CD45RO-CCR7+CD27+CD95- naive CD8+ T cells expressing CXCR3 (TNR3+). The source of this sequence is a human donor in good health. Some clones in this sample may be carry-over from other donors' samples. The CDR3 reads CSAPTWMGIQYF.